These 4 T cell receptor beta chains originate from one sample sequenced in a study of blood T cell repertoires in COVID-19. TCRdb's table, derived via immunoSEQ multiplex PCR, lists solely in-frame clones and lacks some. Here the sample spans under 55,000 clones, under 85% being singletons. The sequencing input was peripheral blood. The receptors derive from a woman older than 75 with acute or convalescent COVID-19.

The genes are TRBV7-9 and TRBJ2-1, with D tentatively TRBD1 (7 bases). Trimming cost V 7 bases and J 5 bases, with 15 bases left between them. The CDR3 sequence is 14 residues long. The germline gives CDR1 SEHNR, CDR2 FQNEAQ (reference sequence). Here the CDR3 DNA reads TGTGCCAGCACCCGAGGAGGGGGCCACAATGAGCAGTTCTTC. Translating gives CASTRGGGHNEQFF.

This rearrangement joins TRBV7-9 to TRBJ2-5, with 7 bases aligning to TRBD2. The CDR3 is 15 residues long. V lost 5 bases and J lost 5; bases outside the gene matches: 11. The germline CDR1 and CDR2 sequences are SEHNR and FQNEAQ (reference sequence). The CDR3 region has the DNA TGTGCCAGCAGCCCTTGGAAGAGGGAGGGGGAGACCCAGTACTTC. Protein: CASSPWKREGETQYF.

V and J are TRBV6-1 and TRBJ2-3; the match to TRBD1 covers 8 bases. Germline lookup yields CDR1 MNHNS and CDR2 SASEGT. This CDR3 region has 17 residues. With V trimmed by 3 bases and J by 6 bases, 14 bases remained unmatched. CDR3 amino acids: CASSDPGQALIFDTQYF. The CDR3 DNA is TGTGCCAGCAGTGACCCGGGACAGGCCCTAATATTTGATACGCAGTATTTT.

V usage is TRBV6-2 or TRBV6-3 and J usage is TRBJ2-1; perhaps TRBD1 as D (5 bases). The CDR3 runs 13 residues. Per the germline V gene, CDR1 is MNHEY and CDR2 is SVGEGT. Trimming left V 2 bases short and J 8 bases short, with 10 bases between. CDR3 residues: CASSYQGVYEQFF. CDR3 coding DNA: TGTGCCAGCAGTTACCAGGGTGTGTATGAGCAGTTCTTC.